One sample yielded the 27 T cell receptor beta chains listed below, sequenced in a study of blood T cells in healthy people across ages. A J-beta primer mix and a sample-barcoded 5' primer were used in a second PCR of about 6 to 12 cycles. TCRdb re-analysed the 5' RACE reads in MiXCR, keeping a single row per CDR3 protein. Here the sample spans about a million distinct CDR3 sequences, about 48% being singletons. Sequenced: blood. Source of these receptors: a man aged 25 to 45 in good health.

The chain carries TRBV20-1 and TRBJ2-1, with 9 bases aligning to TRBD2. The germline gives CDR1 DFQATT, CDR2 SNEGSKA (reference sequence). The V segment lost 0 bases and the J segment 2 bases; nucleotides outside the gene matches: 5. The CDR3 runs 16 residues. The CDR3 DNA sequence: TGCAGTGCTAGAGATCCGAGCGGGGGGACCTACAATGAGCAGTTCTTC. Amino acids: CSARDPSGGTYNEQFF.

This clonotype was observed a few times. V and J are TRBV20-1 and TRBJ1-3; 7 positions agree with TRBD1. The J segment lost 3 bases and the V segment lost 5 bases, leaving 10 bases of the junction unmatched. Germline lookup yields CDR1 DFQATT and CDR2 SNEGSKA (reference sequence). The CDR3 covers 15 residues. CDR3 sequence reads: CSAPRTGLGGNTIYF. The CDR3 region has the DNA TGCAGTGCTCCAAGGACAGGCCTTGGTGGAAACACCATATATTTT.

This clonotype came up a few times. The chain uses TRBV5-1 and TRBJ2-2; maybe TRBD2 (6 bases). CDR3 length: 15 amino acids. Trimming shortened V by 2 bases and J by 0 bases, and 8 bases separated the two germline ends. Germline lookup yields CDR1 SGHRS and CDR2 YFSETQ. CDR3 sequence: CASSFRDSNTGELFF. CDR3 sequence (DNA): TGCGCCAGCAGCTTCCGGGACTCGAACACCGGGGAGCTGTTTTTT. Full variable domain (rest looked up from reference TRBV5-1 and TRBJ2-2): KAGVTQTPRYLIKTRGQQVTLSCSPISGHRSVSWYQQTPGQGLQFLFEYFSETQRNKGNFPGRFSGRQFSNSRSEMNVSTLELGDSALYLCASSFRDSNTGELFFGEGSRLTVL.

On this clonotype itself: At one end, the junction sequence differs from germline, possibly due to a read error. This chain connects TRBV7-9 to TRBJ2-3, with 7 bases identical to TRBD2. Germline CDR1 and CDR2: SEHNR and FQNEAQ (reference sequence). The CDR3 has 15 amino acids. CDR3 sequence: CASSISGSSTDTQYF. CDR3 nucleotides: TGTGCCAGCAGTATTAGCGGGTCTAGCACAGATACGCAGTATTTC.

The chain recombines TRBV7-2 with TRBJ2-7, with D possibly matching TRBD2 (6 bases). The CDR3 has 14 amino acids. Trimming shortened V by 3 bases and J by 3 bases, and 12 bases separated the two germline ends. Germline CDR1 SGHTA, CDR2 FQGNSA. The CDR3 spells CASSFTIGSYEQYF. The CDR3 DNA follows: TGTGCCAGCAGCTTTACAATCGGGAGCTACGAGCAGTACTTC.

The chain combines TRBV5-5 with TRBJ1-2; the D is unclear. Germline V lookup: CDR1 SGHKS, CDR2 YYEKEE (reference sequence). V was clipped by 7 bases and J by 7 bases, with 20 bases between them. The CDR3 has 14 amino acids. In nucleotides, the CDR3 is TGTGCCAGCGTAGCTTGGGCAGGCCCCGGTGGCTACACCTTC. Its translation: CASVAWAGPGGYTF.

V usage is TRBV25-1 and J usage is TRBJ1-1; D gene ambiguous. CDR1 is MGHDK, CDR2 SYGVNS, per germline. This CDR3 region has 15 residues. The V gene lost 5 bases and the J gene lost 5 bases, with 18 bases spanning the gap. The CDR3 reads CASSNRQGPFTEAFF. In DNA form, the CDR3 reads TGTGCCAGCAGTAATCGACAAGGGCCCTTTACTGAAGCTTTCTTT.

The genes are TRBV20-1 and TRBJ2-3; 7 bases fit TRBD1. Looked up from germline, CDR1 is DFQATT and CDR2 is SNEGSKA (reference sequence). This CDR3 is 16 amino acids long. Trimming cost V 1 base and J 2 bases; bases outside gene matches: 9. Here the CDR3 reads CSARGRRTGPTDTQYF. CDR3 sequence (DNA): TGCAGTGCTAGAGGAAGGAGGACAGGACCCACAGATACGCAGTATTTT.

This clonotype was counted ten times or more. This chain connects TRBV4-3 to TRBJ2-6, with 7 bases matching TRBD1. The CDR3 loop spans 15 amino acids. Germline loops: CDR1 LGHNA, CDR2 YSLEER. The trim removed 4 bases at V and 6 bases at J, leaving 6 bases unmatched. Written as DNA, the CDR3 is TGCGCCAGCAGCCCCCGACAGGGAGAGGCCAACGTCCTGACTTTC. The encoded protein is CASSPRQGEANVLTF.

V usage is TRBV13 and J usage is TRBJ2-7; possible D gene TRBD2, 5 bases. The CDR3 spans 16 residues. The V gene's germline CDR1 is PRHDT and CDR2 FYEKMQ (reference sequence). The germline V and J ends were trimmed by 1 base and 2 bases, with 15 bases remaining between them. The CDR3 region is CASSLAYSGNPYEQYF. In DNA form, the CDR3 reads TGTGCCAGCAGCTTAGCCTACTCCGGGAACCCCTACGAGCAGTACTTC.

The chain joins TRBV9 to TRBJ2-7; 14 positions agree with TRBD2. The V gene's germline CDR1 is SGDLS and CDR2 YYNGEE. This CDR3 region has 14 residues. The J segment lost 10 bases and the V segment lost 2 bases, leaving 5 bases of the junction unmatched. The DNA for the CDR3 is TGTGCCAGCAGCGTCGGACTAGCGGGGGGAATTCAGTACTTC. Protein sequence: CASSVGLAGGIQYF.

This clonotype was detected only a few times. This chain joins TRBV6-2 or TRBV6-3 and TRBJ2-3, with 8 bases fitting TRBD2. Trimming at V came to 5 bases and at J to 2 bases, leaving 3 bases not matched to a gene. The CDR3 totals 14 residues. Germline CDR1 reads MNHEY; CDR2 reads SVGEGT. In DNA, the CDR3 is TGTGCCAGCAGTGATAGCGGGGCCACAGATACGCAGTATTTT. It yields the protein CASSDSGATDTQYF.

The V gene is TRBV3-1, the J gene TRBJ2-7, with D tentatively TRBD1 (7 bases). Gene TRBJ2-5 matches the end of the DNA better, so the J call may be wrong. Germline values: CDR1 LGHDT, CDR2 YNNKEL (reference sequence). There are 14 residues in the CDR3. DNA of the CDR3: TGTGCCAGCAGGCGGGACAGTACTCAAGAGACCCAGTACTTC. Translated: CASRRDSTQETQYF.

The gene calls are TRBV18 and TRBJ2-5; no reliable D call. This CDR3 comprises 13 residues. CDR1 KGHSH and CDR2 LQKENI come from the germline V gene. V lost 3 bases and J 11 bases, leaving 16 bases between the germline ends. CDR3: CASSPPAQSEQYF. The DNA of the CDR3 is TGTGCCAGCTCACCCCCGGCACAATCTGAGCAGTACTTC.

This clonotype has just a few counts. The V call is TRBV4-1, the J call TRBJ1-2; possible D gene TRBD1, 5 bases. The CDR3 spans 15 residues. In germline, CDR1 is MGHRA, CDR2 YSYEKL. The V gene lost 1 base and the J gene lost 8 bases, with 17 bases spanning the gap. CDR3 DNA: TGCGCCAGCAGCCAAGTGGATTTGGGGGGTGAGGGCTACACCTTC. The encoded protein is CASSQVDLGGEGYTF.

This clonotype was seen a few times. The chain uses TRBV11-2 and TRBJ2-7, with 10 bases identical to TRBD2. CDR1 is SGHAT, CDR2 FQNNGV, per germline. The CDR3 loop spans 14 amino acids. After removal of 4 bases from V and 3 bases from J, the junction contained 3 bases not matched to a gene. CDR3 nucleotide sequence: TGTGCCAGCAGCTCCCAGCGGGGGGGCTACGAGCAGTACTTC. Translated: CASSSQRGGYEQYF.

The rearrangement uses TRBV15 and TRBJ2-3, with D possibly matching TRBD2 (6 bases). The ends were cut back, 3 bases at V and 1 base at J, with 11 bases in the middle. Germline CDR1 is LNHNV and CDR2 is YYDKDF (reference sequence). The CDR3 sequence is 15 residues long. CDR3 sequence (DNA): TGTGCCACCAGCAGCAGGACGGGAGGCACAGATACGCAGTATTTT. Its protein product is CATSSRTGGTDTQYF.

The rearrangement links TRBV20-1 to TRBJ2-7; possibly TRBD1 or TRBD2 for D (6 bases each). The J call is uncertain, as TRBJ2-5 better fits the DNA end. The CDR3 is 12 amino acids. Germline V CDR1 and CDR2: DFQATT, SNEGSKA (reference sequence). CDR3 nucleotide sequence: TGCAGTGCAGGGGGGTGGAGAGAGACCCAGTACTTC. Protein sequence: CSAGGWRETQYF.

The chain has TRBV9 and TRBJ1-6; no firm D call. Germline V CDR1 and CDR2: SGDLS, YYNGEE. Trimming cost V 3 bases and J 6 bases, with 13 bases left between them. This CDR3 contains 15 residues. In DNA form, the CDR3 reads TGTGCCAGCAGCGGGGGAGGGCGGCTTAATTCACCCCTCCACTTT. Its protein product is CASSGGGRLNSPLHF.

In the case of this clonotype: It may be a read error: a sequence one base away is much more abundant. V gene TRBV4-1 combines with J gene TRBJ2-3; D is possibly TRBD1 (7 bases). The V gene's germline CDR1 is MGHRA and CDR2 YSYEKL. V gave up 0 bases and J gave up 4 bases, with 14 bases separating them. This CDR3 has 16 amino acids. The CDR3 coding sequence is TGCGCCAGCAGCCAAGACCCTAGCAGGGGGGCAGATACGCAGTATTTT. The encoded protein is CASSQDPSRGADTQYF.

The chain links TRBV20-1 to TRBJ1-6; tentatively, D is TRBD1 (5 bases). The CDR3 is made up of 15 amino acids. V lost 6 bases to trimming and J lost 5 bases, with 17 bases between them. Germline CDR1 is DFQATT and CDR2 is SNEGSKA (reference sequence). The CDR3 reads CSAPLRDGHNSPLHF. CDR3 in DNA: TGCAGTGCACCCTTAAGGGACGGCCATAATTCACCCCTCCACTTT.

This rearrangement joins TRBV7-3 to TRBJ2-1, with unresolved D. CDR3 size: 14 residues. Germline CDR1 is SGHTA and CDR2 is FQGTGA. Trimming stripped 5 bases from V and 6 bases from J, with 14 bases between. CDR3 nucleotides: TGTGCCAGCAGCCCCGCAAGTAGCCCCAATGAGCAGTTCTTC. It is translated as CASSPASSPNEQFF.

The chain combines TRBV6-5 with TRBJ2-4; 15 bases line up with TRBD2. The V segment lost 2 bases and the J segment 1 base; nucleotides outside the gene matches: 3. Germline V gene lookup returns CDR1 MNHEY and CDR2 SVGAGI. CDR3 length equals 18 residues. The CDR3 coding sequence is TGTGCCAGCAGTTACGCCGGACTAGCGGGGGGGGCCAAAAACATTCAGTACTTC. The encoded protein is CASSYAGLAGGAKNIQYF.

This clonotype was seen more than once but under ten times. The V gene is TRBV5-6, the J gene TRBJ2-3; 8 bases line up with TRBD1. The V gene end was trimmed by 0 bases and the J gene end by 5 bases; junction bases not matched to a gene: 11. The germline gives CDR1 SGHDT, CDR2 YYEEEE. The length of the CDR3 is 17 residues. CDR3 loop: CASSLGSATGALDTQYF. DNA for the CDR3: TGTGCCAGCAGCTTGGGGTCGGCGACAGGGGCATTAGATACGCAGTATTTT.

The chain uses TRBV11-2 and TRBJ2-1, with D perhaps matching TRBD1 (5 bases). V lost 5 bases, J lost 15 bases, and 17 bases lay in between. In germline, CDR1 is SGHAT, CDR2 FQNNGV. The CDR3 has 12 residues. This CDR3 reads CASSAQGYRTFF. The CDR3 DNA reads TGTGCCAGCAGCGCCCAGGGTTACCGTACGTTCTTC.

This clonotype was seen a handful of times. The V call is TRBV29-1, the J call TRBJ1-1; no firm D call. The CDR3 contains 12 residues. Germline V gives CDR1 SQVTM, CDR2 ANQGSEA. Between the trimmed V and J ends, which lost 8 bases and 1 base, there was a span of 11 bases. The CDR3 loop is CSSRLGNTEAFF. For the CDR3, the DNA is TGCAGCTCCCGGCTGGGGAACACTGAAGCTTTCTTT.

The table lists this clonotype with a few counts. The J gene is TRBJ1-2, the V gene TRBV4-3; D possibly corresponds to TRBD1 (6 bases). There are 16 residues in the CDR3. CDR1 LGHNA and CDR2 YSLEER come from the germline V gene. V lost 1 base to trimming and J lost 4 bases, with 16 bases between them. For the CDR3, the DNA is TGCGCCAGCAGCCAAGCGCTGGGGGCGATGGGCTATGGCTACACCTTC. This sequence encodes CASSQALGAMGYGYTF.